Below, 15 T cell receptor beta chains from the same sample are listed, as sequenced in a study of PD-L1 blockade in urothelial cancer (dated by TCRdb to about 2017). Library method: the immunoSEQ multiplex PCR assay. This immuneACCESS table, as held by TCRdb, lists in-frame sequences with V and J called but not all clones. Of the missing ones, under half trace to an unresolved V gene in checked studies; the others have no known cause. The sample includes approximately 110,000 clones, with around 85% observed a single time. 2% to 2.5% of the sample rests with the top ten. The specimen was PBMCs, collected around atezolizumab (anti-PD-L1) treatment. The receptors shown here come from a man between 45 and 60 years old with urothelial cancer.

V gene TRBV14 combines with J gene TRBJ2-7; 7 bases align to TRBD2. This CDR3 is built from 15 residues. Germline-derived CDR1 and CDR2 are SGHDN and FVKESK. V lost 4 bases and J lost 4; bases outside the gene matches: 10. The CDR3 DNA follows: TGTGCCAGCAGCCGCAAAGACGCGGGAGCGTACGAGCAGTACTTC. Translating it yields CASSRKDAGAYEQYF.

This clone was counted once. This sequence joins TRBV20-1 and TRBJ1-2; no firm D call. V lost 6 bases and J lost 11, with 13 bases in between. Germline CDR1 DFQATT, CDR2 SNEGSKA (reference sequence). The CDR3 contains 10 residues. The CDR3: CSARPGGYTF. The CDR3 DNA reads TGCAGTGCCCGACCTGGCGGGTACACCTTC.

The rearrangement uses TRBV28 and TRBJ2-1; 10 positions agree with TRBD1. The germline gives CDR1 MDHEN, CDR2 SYDVKM. CDR3 length equals 16 residues. J gave up 3 bases and V 4 bases, and 6 bases lay outside the gene matches. CDR3 residues: CASSSSGQGIYNEQFF. The CDR3 DNA reads TGTGCCAGCAGTTCCTCGGGACAGGGGATCTACAATGAGCAGTTCTTC.

V usage is TRBV6-1 and J usage is TRBJ1-2; TRBD1 agrees at 10 bases. The CDR3 spans 13 residues. The junction had 3 bases not matched to a gene; V was cut back by 6 bases and J by 5 bases. The germline V gene encodes CDR1 MNHNS and CDR2 SASEGT. The CDR3 DNA follows: TGTGCCAGCAGGACAGGGGGCCGGTATGGCTACACCTTC. Its protein is CASRTGGRYGYTF.

The rearrangement links TRBV7-9 to TRBJ1-1; the match to TRBD1 covers 7 bases. The V and J ends lost 3 bases and 5 bases, in that order; junction bases with no gene match: 6. Germline V lookup: CDR1 SEHNR, CDR2 FQNEAQ (reference sequence). CDR3 length: 14 residues. The CDR3 here is CASSLSTGRTEAFF. The CDR3 DNA reads as TGTGCCAGCAGCTTGTCGACAGGGCGGACTGAAGCTTTCTTT. Full variable domain (rest looked up from reference TRBV7-9 and TRBJ1-1): DTGVSQNPRHKITKRGQNVTFRCDPISEHNRLYWYRQTLGQGPEFLTYFQNEAQLEKSRLLSDRFSAERPKGSFSTLEIQRTEQGDSAMYLCASSLSTGRTEAFFGQGTRLTVV.

This clone was seen ten or more times. This sequence joins TRBV5-6 and TRBJ2-1; 9 bases agree with TRBD1. The CDR3 is made up of 17 amino acids. V lost 3 bases, J lost 7 bases, and 14 bases stayed unmatched. Germline V gives CDR1 SGHDT, CDR2 YYEEEE. CDR3 bases: TGTGCCAGCAGCTCGTCAGACCGGGACAGGGCTTGGAATGAGCAGTTCTTC. Translating gives CASSSSDRDRAWNEQFF.

This rearrangement joins TRBV6-6 to TRBJ1-5; D uncertain. V gave up 0 bases and J gave up 10 bases, with 10 bases separating them. The CDR3 sequence is 13 residues long. Germline CDR1 MNHNY, CDR2 SVGAGI (reference sequence). The CDR3 loop reads CASSYSKRHPQHF. The CDR3 DNA reads TGTGCCAGCAGTTACTCGAAAAGACATCCCCAGCATTTT.

The chain joins TRBV30 to TRBJ1-5; no definite D call. The CDR3 is 17 amino acids. Between the trimmed V and J ends, which lost 0 bases and 3 bases, there was a span of 18 bases. The germline V gene has CDR1 GTSNPN and CDR2 SVGIG (reference sequence). CDR3 in amino acids: CAWSVGGRIEFNQPQHF. CDR3 in DNA: TGTGCCTGGAGTGTAGGAGGCCGGATCGAATTCAATCAGCCCCAGCATTTT.

The chain employs TRBV9 and TRBJ2-4; 7 nucleotides agree with TRBD2. Germline CDR1 is SGDLS and CDR2 is YYNGEE. J gave up 2 bases and V 0 bases, and 5 bases lay outside the gene matches. This CDR3 has 16 residues. CDR3 sequence (DNA): TGTGCCAGCAGCGTAGCCCCGGGGGGAACCAAAAACATTCAGTACTTC. Encoded protein: CASSVAPGGTKNIQYF.

The V and J genes are TRBV6-4 and TRBJ2-5; 8 bases agree with TRBD1. V shed 3 bases, J shed 5 bases, and the junction held 2 bases outside the gene matches. CDR3 length equals 13 residues. The germline CDR1 and CDR2 sequences are MRHNA and SNTAGT. The CDR3 DNA sequence: TGTGCCAGCAGTGAGTGGACAGGGGAGACCCAGTACTTC. Its protein product is CASSEWTGETQYF.

V is TRBV9 and J is TRBJ2-1; 8 nucleotides align to TRBD1. CDR1 is SGDLS and CDR2 is YYNGEE in the germline V gene. This CDR3 has 17 residues. The V segment lost 3 bases and the J segment 0 bases; nucleotides outside the gene matches: 8. CDR3 coding DNA: TGTGCCAGCAGCGCAAGACAGGGGACAAGCTCCTACAATGAGCAGTTCTTC. Protein product: CASSARQGTSSYNEQFF.

The chain links TRBV25-1 to TRBJ2-3, with 8 bases fitting TRBD2. The CDR3 runs 15 residues. The germline gives CDR1 MGHDK, CDR2 SYGVNS. Trimming at V came to 8 bases and at J to 2 bases, leaving 9 bases not matched to a gene. CDR3 sequence reads: CASSSTSGYTDTQYF. CDR3 nucleotide sequence: TGTGCCAGCTCGAGTACTAGCGGATACACAGATACGCAGTATTTT.

This clone showed up just a few times. V is TRBV2 and J is TRBJ2-1, with a possible D match to TRBD2 (7 bases). Germline V gives CDR1 SNHLY, CDR2 FYNNEI. The CDR3 totals 13 residues. Between the trimmed V and J ends, which lost 6 bases and 5 bases, there was a span of 11 bases. Written as DNA, the CDR3 is TGTGCCAGCAGAGGGGGGGGAAACAATGAGCAGTTCTTC. Its translation is CASRGGGNNEQFF.

The chain joins TRBV28 to TRBJ2-5, with D possibly being TRBD2 (7 bases). CDR1 and CDR2 (germline): MDHEN, SYDVKM. Trimming pared 6 bases from V and 5 bases from J, leaving 22 bases between. The length of the CDR3 is 16 residues. The CDR3 reads CASRQSGGGSGETQYF. Written as DNA, the CDR3 is TGTGCCAGCAGGCAAAGTGGGGGGGGCTCGGGGGAGACCCAGTACTTC.

V and J are TRBV10-3 and TRBJ2-7; 10 nucleotides match TRBD1. Germline V CDR1 and CDR2: ENHRY, SYGVKD. This CDR3 contains 13 residues. The trim removed 9 bases at V and 2 bases at J, leaving 4 bases unmatched. CDR3 in amino acids: CAIGQGGPYEQYF. CDR3 in DNA: TGTGCCATAGGACAGGGGGGCCCCTACGAGCAGTACTTC.